This TCR beta chain came from a study of T cells in Graves' hyperthyroidism and ophthalmopathy (dated by TCRdb to about 2019). For context, the study as a whole: TCR V-J signatures able to tell the groups apart were searched for in a discovery cohort of some 100 patients, of whom more than 40 had Graves' ophthalmopathy and more than 55 had stable Graves' hyperthyroidism. Prospective prediction of ophthalmopathy was tested in an independent validation cohort consisting of some 18 hyperthyroidism patients and over 15 patients who later progressed to ophthalmopathy. The roughly 100 discovery patients were divided at random into training and test sets in a 7:3 ratio. In several Graves' hyperthyroidism patients, the study also compared T-cell repertoires from thyroid tissue with T-cell repertoires from blood. Once sampling was done, hyperthyroidism patients were given methimazole at a starting dose of 30 mg daily, whereas ophthalmopathy patients were given high-dose intravenous methylprednisolone. According to the paper, TCR Vbeta CDR3 sequencing was carried out on over 130 peripheral blood samples, which came from about 45 ophthalmopathy, approximately 72 hyperthyroidism and roughly 17 progressor patients.

Concerning this clonotype itself: The target of this receptor is not known. Within one base of it there is no much larger clone, and no base qualities were kept.

The TCR beta CDR3 regions were amplified from RNA transcripts. For the first round of RT-PCR on the TCR CDR3, the HTBI primer set was used together with the Qiagen OneStep RT-PCR kit. The libraries were constructed in a second round of multiplex PCR and then size-selected and purified. Paired-end sequencing of the libraries was performed with 100 bp reads on an Illumina HiSeq2000. On the study's bioinformatics: SOAPnuke was used to process the raw data, with reads discarded if the reads contained adapters or uncalled bases, had a mean Phred below 15, or lacked an exact constant-primer or identifier match. COPE v1.2.5 was used to merge high-quality paired reads, and clonotypes were defined as unique nucleotide sequences. MiTCR v1.1 was used to align the clonotypes against IMGT TRBV, TRBD and TRBJ reference segments. The analysis included only V-J combinations with a frequency above 0.0001, which together covered 99% to 99.2% of the repertoires. A TCS score was defined as the ratio between F50 (clonal expansion) and ExV (chaos), using BLOSUM62-based TCRdist between CDR3 peptides within each V-J. Welch's t-statistics and random forest reduced around 510 V-J features to about 12, which were used in a naive Bayes classifier (R e1071). The Morisita-Horn index was used to measure how similar the thyroid and blood repertoires were. TCRdb reran the public reads through fastp at Q25 and MiXCR, keeping productive beta chains. Rows are unified per CDR3 protein, each entry keeping the most common DNA and genes. The V and J calls come from TCRdb's annotation, not from the publication. The sample has 500,000 to 600,000 distinct CDR3 sequences on record, about half of them singletons. The top ten constitute around 17% of the sample.

Any patient with an uncontrolled infection, another autoimmune disease, pregnancy or lactation was excluded. Diagnoses were established on the basis of clinical symptoms, serum thyroxine and TRAb, thyroid ultrasound, and orbital computed tomography. Total RNA was extracted with Trizol reagent, and quality was checked on an Agilent 2100 Bioanalyzer. The study at large found these results: In validation, the model predicted progression to ophthalmopathy with about 71% sensitivity and approximately 78% specificity, a median of around 6.6 months before onset. Sample size was not statistically predetermined, and investigators were not blinded to group allocation. Blood samples also contained most of the expanded thyroid clonotypes (frequency above 0.001), which suggests that blood repertoires may reflect thyroid immune responses. A 13 V-J signature model separated ophthalmopathy from stable hyperthyroidism, with around 90% sensitivity and 81% to 83% specificity in cross-validation and 80%/75% in testing.

The cysteine opens and the phenylalanine closes a CDR3 of 11 amino acids. CDR3 DNA only is kept here, 33 bases in frame from base 1. V is pared back by 5 bases and J by 6 bases, with 7 bases lying between the germline termini. The germline V gene specifies SGHTA as CDR1 and FQGNSA as CDR2. This receptor was taken from an adult woman with Graves' disease, either hyperthyroidism or ophthalmopathy (not recorded which). The sequence joins TRBV7-2 to TRBJ1-1; there is no confident call for the D gene. The sample consisted of peripheral blood or thyroid tissue (not recorded which). The CDR3 corresponds to CASSPNAEAFF. The nucleotide sequence is given as TGTGCCAGCAGCCCCAATGCTGAAGCTTTCTTT.